This T cell receptor beta chain was identified during a study of cytomegalovirus exposure and HLA in healthy donors. Sequencing used immunoSEQ multiplex PCR; TCRdb keeps in-frame clones, though not all of them. Of tens of thousands of clones listed, 90% to 95% were seen once; the top ten hold 1.5% to 2%. The germline V gene has CDR1 LNHDA and CDR2 SQIVND (reference sequence). The germline V and J ends were trimmed by 6 bases and 3 bases, with 8 bases remaining between them. CDR3 length: 12 amino acids. This TCR was sampled from a woman aged 18-29 years in good health and CMV-seropositive. V usage is TRBV19 and J usage is TRBJ1-2; D is undetermined. The sequenced sample consisted of PBMCs. DNA for the CDR3: TGTGCCAGTAGGAGCGGAGACTATGGCTACACCTTC. Translating gives CASRSGDYGYTF.